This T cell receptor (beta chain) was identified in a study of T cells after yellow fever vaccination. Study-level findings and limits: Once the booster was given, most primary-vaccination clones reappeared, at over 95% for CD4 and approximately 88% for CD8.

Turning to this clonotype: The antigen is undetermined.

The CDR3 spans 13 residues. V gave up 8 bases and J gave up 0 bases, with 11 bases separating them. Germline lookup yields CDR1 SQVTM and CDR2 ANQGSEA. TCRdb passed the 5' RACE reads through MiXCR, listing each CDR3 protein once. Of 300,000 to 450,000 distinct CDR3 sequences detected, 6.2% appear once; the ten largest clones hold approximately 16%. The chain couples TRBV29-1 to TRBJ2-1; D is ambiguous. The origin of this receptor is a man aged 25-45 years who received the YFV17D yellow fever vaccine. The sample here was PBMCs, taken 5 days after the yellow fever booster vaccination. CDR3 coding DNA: TGCAGCTCAAGGACGAGCTCCTACAATGAGCAGTTCTTC. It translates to CSSRTSSYNEQFF.